This T cell receptor (beta chain) was captured by sequencing in a study of blood T cell repertoires in COVID-19. Study-level information: The samples span acute and convalescent COVID-19 from the United States, Italy and Spain. T cells, B-cell-depleted T cells, or PBMCs supplied cDNA or gDNA.

Authors' data handling: For nucleated cells, counts were estimated from reference gene primer amplification. Libraries were prepared by immunoSEQ multiplex PCR; TCRdb keeps only in-frame clonotypes and omits some of them. V and J calls plus clone size are reproduced from that table; the DNA served to infer D and trimming. The repertoire has approximately 160,000 clones, 65% to 80% of them found once; the top ten carry roughly 8%. Germline CDR1 SGHAT, CDR2 FQNNGV. The CDR3 runs 13 residues. V was clipped by 5 bases and J by 6 bases, with 13 bases between them. V gene TRBV11-2 combines with J gene TRBJ1-1; no definite D call. The TCR comes from a man between 60 and 75 years old with acute or convalescent COVID-19. The sequenced material came from peripheral blood. CDR3: CASSLQSTAEAFF. The CDR3 nucleotides read TGTGCCAGCAGCCTCCAAAGTACGGCTGAAGCTTTCTTT.